What follows is one T cell receptor beta chain and its context. What it binds is not known. CDR3 size: 17 residues. Germline CDR1 and CDR2: SGHKS and YYEKEE (reference sequence). Trimming removed 4 bases from V and 3 bases from J, with 23 bases in between. MiXCR, run by TCRdb on the reads, gives a single entry per CDR3 protein. Altogether about 890,000 distinct CDR3 sequences are present, 30% to 40% being singletons, with the ten largest covering roughly 13%. The data originate from a study of T cell repertoires in cytomegalovirus infection. In the study overall: The public TCR beta signatures pointed to both CMV infection and matching HLA type.

The study, taken as a whole, reports: In two of eight donors, the top clonotype was HLA-C-restricted CMV-specific.

The sample here was cultured CD8+ T cells from PBMCs, taken from culture after CMV antigen stimulation. The J gene is TRBJ2-7, the V gene TRBV5-5; a weak D match, TRBD2 (7 bases). This clonotype was sampled from a human donor in good health (CMV status not recorded). Some clones in this sample may be carry-over from other donors' samples. CDR3 bases: TGTGCCAGCAGCACCGGGACAAAGGGAGGGTTATACTACGAGCAGTACTTC. Its protein is CASSTGTKGGLYYEQYF.